These T cell receptor beta chains were read from a single sample in a study of lymphopenia after photon versus proton radiotherapy. Method: immunoSEQ multiplex PCR; TCRdb's copy keeps in-frame clones and lacks some. This sample has some 29,000 clones, with 80% to 90% found just once. Sequencing was performed on peripheral blood, taken from a patient treated with proton-based radiotherapy. The receptors come from a woman aged 60-70 years with cholangiocarcinoma. Some clones in this sample may be carry-over from other donors' samples. Each CDR3 is given with its conserved first and last residue. A D gene is named only where the DNA matches it firmly. For some rows the clone size is stated as once, few or many, or as a class when expanded; others skip it.

CDR3nt: TGTGCCAGCAGAGGGATTCGGGGCACTGAAGCTTTCTTT
CDR3aa: CASRGIRGTEAFF
d_gene: -
j_gene: TRBJ1-1
v_gene: TRBV21-1
abundance: -

CDR3nt: TGTGCCAGCAGCTCAGGACAGGGAGCAGATACGCAGTATTTT
CDR3aa: CASSSGQGADTQYF
d_gene: TRBD1
j_gene: TRBJ2-3
v_gene: TRBV7-3
abundance: -

CDR3nt: TGTGCCAGCCGGCTGTCTTTCTTATTGACAGTGCCCGGTGGCTACACCTTC
CDR3aa: CASRLSFLLTVPGGYTF
d_gene: -
j_gene: TRBJ1-2
v_gene: TRBV27
abundance: -

CDR3nt: TGTGCCAGCTCACCAAACGTACCGGCAACTAATGAAAAACTGTTTTTT
CDR3aa: CASSPNVPATNEKLFF
d_gene: -
j_gene: TRBJ1-4
v_gene: TRBV18
abundance: once

CDR3nt: TGTGCCAGTAGGGACAGGGGGAGCTCCTACGAGCAGTACTTC
CDR3aa: CASRDRGSSYEQYF
d_gene: TRBD1
j_gene: TRBJ2-7
v_gene: TRBV19
abundance: -

CDR3nt: TGTGCCAGCAGCTTAGTTGTGGGGACAGAGAACGAGCAGTACTTC
CDR3aa: CASSLVVGTENEQYF
d_gene: TRBD1
j_gene: TRBJ2-7
v_gene: TRBV7-6
abundance: -

CDR3nt: TGTGCCAGCAGCACTACAGGGACCCGGGCTTTCTTT
CDR3aa: CASSTTGTRAFF
d_gene: -
j_gene: TRBJ1-1
v_gene: TRBV6-5
abundance: few

CDR3nt: TGCGCCAGCAGCGGGACAGGGGAAAATTACGAGCAGTACTTC
CDR3aa: CASSGTGENYEQYF
d_gene: TRBD1
j_gene: TRBJ2-7
v_gene: TRBV10-1
abundance: -

CDR3nt: TGTGCCAGCAGTCCCCAACCTCCGGGACTACTAGTAGTGAGGGCCGGCTACGAGCAGTACTTC
CDR3aa: CASSPQPPGLLVVRAGYEQYF
d_gene: TRBD2
j_gene: TRBJ2-7
v_gene: TRBV27
abundance: -

CDR3nt: TGTGCCAGCAGCTTAGACTTAAGCTCTGGGGCCAACGTCCTGACTTTC
CDR3aa: CASSLDLSSGANVLTF
d_gene: -
j_gene: TRBJ2-6
v_gene: TRBV7-2
abundance: -

CDR3nt: TGTGCCAGCAGTGTTGGGGGGACTCAAGAGACCCAGTACTTC
CDR3aa: CASSVGGTQETQYF
d_gene: -
j_gene: TRBJ2-5
v_gene: TRBV6-1
abundance: -

CDR3nt: TGTGCCAGCAGCTGGTCCAGCTTTTCCTACGAGCAGTACTTC
CDR3aa: CASSWSSFSYEQYF
d_gene: -
j_gene: TRBJ2-7
v_gene: TRBV11-2
abundance: -

CDR3nt: TGTGCCAGCAGATCACAGGGGCACAATCAGCCCCAGCATTTT
CDR3aa: CASRSQGHNQPQHF
d_gene: TRBD1
j_gene: TRBJ1-5
v_gene: TRBV6-5
abundance: few

CDR3nt: TGCGCCAGCATGCCTGATGGGATCTCTGGAAACACCATATATTTT
CDR3aa: CASMPDGISGNTIYF
d_gene: -
j_gene: TRBJ1-3
v_gene: TRBV10-1
abundance: -

CDR3nt: TGTGCCAGCAGCTTCTCTGAGGGTGTTGAAGCTTTCTTT
CDR3aa: CASSFSEGVEAFF
d_gene: -
j_gene: TRBJ1-1
v_gene: TRBV11-2
abundance: -

CDR3nt: TGTGCCAGCAGCCCAATCACCCCCCCCGGGGAGCTGTTTTTT
CDR3aa: CASSPITPPGELFF
d_gene: -
j_gene: TRBJ2-2
v_gene: TRBV7-8
abundance: -

CDR3nt: TGTGCCAGTAGTATAGATCTAGGGACTGAAGCTTTCTTT
CDR3aa: CASSIDLGTEAFF
d_gene: -
j_gene: TRBJ1-1
v_gene: TRBV19
abundance: -

CDR3nt: TGTGCCAGCAGCGTAGCGCTAGCGGGGAGTGGGCAAGAGACCCAGTACTTC
CDR3aa: CASSVALAGSGQETQYF
d_gene: TRBD2
j_gene: TRBJ2-5
v_gene: TRBV9
abundance: -

CDR3nt: TGTGCCAGCAGCCCCGGGCAGAGGCACACTGAAGCTTTCTTT
CDR3aa: CASSPGQRHTEAFF
d_gene: -
j_gene: TRBJ1-1
v_gene: TRBV7-6
abundance: -

CDR3nt: TGTGCCAGCAGCGATGGGACAGGGGGTAGGACTAATGAAAAACTGTTTTTT
CDR3aa: CASSDGTGGRTNEKLFF
d_gene: TRBD1
j_gene: TRBJ1-4
v_gene: TRBV7-9
abundance: -

CDR3nt: TGTGCCAGCTCCCTTGACCTAGCAACCTACAATGAGCAGTTCTTC
CDR3aa: CASSLDLATYNEQFF
d_gene: -
j_gene: TRBJ2-1
v_gene: TRBV18
abundance: -

CDR3nt: TGTGCCAGCAGCCTTAACACCGGGGAGCTGTTTTTT
CDR3aa: CASSLNTGELFF
d_gene: -
j_gene: TRBJ2-2
v_gene: TRBV9
abundance: -

CDR3nt: TGTGCCAGCAGTGAAGCGCTGTGGGGGCCTTGGGAGACCCAGTACTTC
CDR3aa: CASSEALWGPWETQYF
d_gene: -
j_gene: TRBJ2-5
v_gene: TRBV6-1
abundance: -

CDR3nt: TGCGCCAGCAGCGGGAGCAATGAGCAGTTCTTC
CDR3aa: CASSGSNEQFF
d_gene: TRBD2
j_gene: TRBJ2-1
v_gene: TRBV5-8
abundance: few

CDR3nt: TGTGCCAGCAGCCCGGGCGGGCTAGCGGGGGGTTTCTCCTACAATGAGCAGTTCTTC
CDR3aa: CASSPGGLAGGFSYNEQFF
d_gene: TRBD2
j_gene: TRBJ2-1
v_gene: TRBV7-2
abundance: -

CDR3nt: TGCGCCAGCAGCTTGATCTCACCAGGACCCGGGACAACAGACCCCGACACCGGGGAGCTGTTTTTT
CDR3aa: CASSLISPGPGTTDPDTGELFF
d_gene: -
j_gene: TRBJ2-2
v_gene: TRBV5-1
abundance: -

CDR3nt: TGCAGCGTCACAGGGGGGGCGGCGGAGATACCACTAGCCAAAAACATTCAGTACTTC
CDR3aa: CSVTGGAAEIPLAKNIQYF
d_gene: -
j_gene: TRBJ2-4
v_gene: TRBV29-1
abundance: -

CDR3nt: TGCGCCAGCACCAAAAGGACGATGGAGCGGTCCACAGATACGCAGTATTTT
CDR3aa: CASTKRTMERSTDTQYF
d_gene: -
j_gene: TRBJ2-3
v_gene: TRBV4-1
abundance: -

CDR3nt: TGCGCCAGCAGAACCGACAGGGGGCTAGGGGAGACCCAGTACTTC
CDR3aa: CASRTDRGLGETQYF
d_gene: TRBD1
j_gene: TRBJ2-5
v_gene: TRBV5-1
abundance: -

CDR3nt: TGTGCCAGCAGAAGCCGGGGGTTCGGAGAGACCCAGTACTTC
CDR3aa: CASRSRGFGETQYF
d_gene: -
j_gene: TRBJ2-5
v_gene: TRBV2
abundance: -

CDR3nt: TGTGCCAGCAGCTTGTATTCGGCAGGGGGCTCAGATACGCAGTATTTT
CDR3aa: CASSLYSAGGSDTQYF
d_gene: TRBD1
j_gene: TRBJ2-3
v_gene: TRBV7-8
abundance: -

CDR3nt: TGTGCCAGCAGAGGGACGGCGGGAGGTCCAGATACGCAGTATTTT
CDR3aa: CASRGTAGGPDTQYF
d_gene: TRBD2
j_gene: TRBJ2-3
v_gene: TRBV27
abundance: -

CDR3nt: TGTGCCAGCAGCGCCCCCCAGTCGGATCCCACTGAAGCTTTCTTT
CDR3aa: CASSAPQSDPTEAFF
d_gene: -
j_gene: TRBJ1-1
v_gene: TRBV28
abundance: -

CDR3nt: TGTGCCAGCAGTTGGGATTGGGCCGCAGGGCAGGACGGCTACACCTTC
CDR3aa: CASSWDWAAGQDGYTF
d_gene: -
j_gene: TRBJ1-2
v_gene: TRBV27
abundance: -

CDR3nt: TGTGCCAGCAGCTCCCAGGTCAGCGGGGGCCAAGAGACCCAGTACTTC
CDR3aa: CASSSQVSGGQETQYF
d_gene: TRBD2
j_gene: TRBJ2-5
v_gene: TRBV9
abundance: once

CDR3nt: TGCGCCAGCAGCCAAGGAGGAGGGGGGGGCAGAGGGAAAGCTTTCTTT
CDR3aa: CASSQGGGGGRGKAFF
d_gene: -
j_gene: TRBJ1-1
v_gene: TRBV4-3
abundance: once

CDR3nt: TGCGCCAGCAGCCCTGGACAGTCTAATGAAAAACTGTTTTTT
CDR3aa: CASSPGQSNEKLFF
d_gene: -
j_gene: TRBJ1-4
v_gene: TRBV4-3
abundance: -

CDR3nt: TGTGCCAGCACCCAGGAGGGTGGTTCACCCCTCCACTTT
CDR3aa: CASTQEGGSPLHF
d_gene: -
j_gene: TRBJ1-6
v_gene: TRBV6-1
abundance: few

CDR3nt: TGTGCCAGCAGTTACTGGAGGAGAACGGACGGGGAGCAGTACTTC
CDR3aa: CASSYWRRTDGEQYF
d_gene: -
j_gene: TRBJ2-7
v_gene: TRBV6-5
abundance: -

CDR3nt: TGTGCCAGCAGCGTAGCTCAGGGAGAGACCCAGTACTTC
CDR3aa: CASSVAQGETQYF
d_gene: -
j_gene: TRBJ2-5
v_gene: TRBV9
abundance: -

CDR3nt: TGTGCCAGCAGAACGGGACTACTGAACACCGGGGAGCTGTTTTTT
CDR3aa: CASRTGLLNTGELFF
d_gene: TRBD2
j_gene: TRBJ2-2
v_gene: TRBV6-5
abundance: -

CDR3nt: TGTGCCAGCTCACCGACGGGGGGTGGCACAGATACGCAGTATTTT
CDR3aa: CASSPTGGGTDTQYF
d_gene: TRBD2
j_gene: TRBJ2-3
v_gene: TRBV18
abundance: -

CDR3nt: TGTGCCAGCAGCTACGGACAGGGTGAGACCCAGTACTTC
CDR3aa: CASSYGQGETQYF
d_gene: TRBD1
j_gene: TRBJ2-5
v_gene: TRBV7-3
abundance: -

CDR3nt: TGCGCCAGCAGCCAAGACCTAGGCGGGCGGGGTGAGCAGTTCTTC
CDR3aa: CASSQDLGGRGEQFF
d_gene: -
j_gene: TRBJ2-1
v_gene: TRBV4-3
abundance: -

CDR3nt: TGTGCCAGCAGTGCCGGGACCGACCTCTCCGAGCAGTACTTC
CDR3aa: CASSAGTDLSEQYF
d_gene: -
j_gene: TRBJ2-7
v_gene: TRBV2
abundance: -